Listed below are T cell receptor beta chains from one sample, sequenced in a study of T cells in Graves' hyperthyroidism and ophthalmopathy. MiXCR, run by TCRdb on the multiplex PCR reads, gives a single entry per CDR3 protein. This repertoire shows hundreds of thousands of distinct CDR3 sequences, about a sixth found once; its top ten account for around 30%. Source material: blood. All receptors come from a woman between 18 and 30 years old with Graves' ophthalmopathy. Both conserved end residues are part of each CDR3. A D gene is named only where the DNA matches it firmly. Size tells how often a clone was seen (once, few, many) or the class of an expanded clone, and some rows leave it out.

D	size	V	J	CDR3	DNA
NA	few	TRBV4-1	TRBJ2-1	CASSQEGRGVGEQFF	TGCGCCAGCAGCCAAGAGGGCAGGGGAGTCGGTGAGCAGTTCTTC
TRBD2	many	TRBV6-1	TRBJ2-5	CASSVEAGGPGETQYF	TGTGCCAGCAGTGTGGAGGCGGGAGGGCCCGGAGAGACCCAGTACTTC
TRBD2	NA	TRBV28	TRBJ2-5	CASNPTVRTSGGTRETQYF	TGTGCCAGCAACCCAACGGTGAGGACTAGCGGGGGGACGCGAGAGACCCAGTACTTC
TRBD1	many	TRBV5-1	TRBJ1-1	CASSLAPRGAVGTEAFF	TGCGCCAGCAGCTTGGCCCCCAGGGGGGCCGTGGGCACTGAAGCTTTCTTT
NA	many	TRBV20-1	TRBJ2-1	CSLSGGASVNEQFF	TGCAGTCTCTCCGGAGGGGCGTCGGTCAATGAGCAGTTCTTC
NA	NA	TRBV7-9	TRBJ1-1	CASSPSPAGWATEAFF	TGTGCCAGCAGCCCGTCCCCGGCAGGGTGGGCCACTGAAGCTTTCTTT
NA	many	TRBV29-1	TRBJ2-1	CSVGSGTTNEQFF	TGCAGCGTTGGCTCCGGGACAACCAATGAGCAGTTCTTC
TRBD2	many	TRBV19	TRBJ2-3	CASSIGIAGDTQYF	TGTGCCAGTAGTATCGGGATAGCGGGAGATACGCAGTATTTT
NA	many	TRBV12-3/TRBV12-4	TRBJ2-1	CASSRTKTQFF	TGTGCCAGCAGCCGGACGAAAACGCAGTTCTTC
NA	many	TRBV20-1	TRBJ2-3	CSASRGAVTDTQYF	TGCAGTGCTAGTAGGGGGGCGGTCACAGATACGCAGTATTTT
NA	few	TRBV5-1	TRBJ2-5	CASSWDGRVGETQYF	TGCGCCAGCAGCTGGGACGGCAGGGTCGGGGAGACCCAGTACTTC
NA	NA	TRBV4-1	TRBJ1-2	CASSQLPQVVSGAGYTF	TGCGCCAGCAGCCAACTACCACAGGTGGTCTCGGGAGCTGGCTACACCTTC
TRBD1	many	TRBV7-9	TRBJ1-2	CASSPQGQGGYGYTF	TGTGCCAGCAGCCCCCAAGGACAGGGTGGCTATGGCTACACCTTC
NA	NA	TRBV28	TRBJ2-7	CASQGGHTYEQYF	TGTGCCAGCCAGGGGGGACACACCTACGAGCAGTACTTC
NA	many	TRBV12-3/TRBV12-4	TRBJ2-1	CASSLSAAEQFF	TGTGCCAGCAGTTTATCAGCAGCAGAGCAGTTCTTC
TRBD1	NA	TRBV4-1	TRBJ1-1	CASRPSDRQGLGAFF	TGCGCCAGCAGACCATCGGATCGACAGGGGCTGGGAGCTTTCTTT
NA	many	TRBV20-1	TRBJ1-1	CSALPEQSMNTEAFF	TGCAGTGCTCTCCCAGAACAGAGCATGAACACTGAAGCTTTCTTT
NA	NA	TRBV28	TRBJ2-1	CASSSSIEQFF	TGTGCCAGCAGCTCTAGTATTGAGCAGTTCTTC
NA	many	TRBV2	TRBJ2-7	CASNLAGENRDEQYF	TGTGCCAGCAACCTAGCAGGGGAGAACAGGGACGAGCAGTACTTC
NA	many	TRBV30	TRBJ2-2	CAWSWDLATGELFF	TGTGCCTGGTCGTGGGACCTCGCCACCGGGGAGCTGTTTTTT
TRBD2	many	TRBV6-1	TRBJ2-2	CASRLGLAESNTGELFF	TGTGCCAGCAGACTGGGACTAGCGGAATCGAACACCGGGGAGCTGTTTTTT
TRBD1	many	TRBV5-1	TRBJ1-2	CASSLATGGSYGYTF	TGCGCCAGCAGCTTGGCCACAGGGGGAAGCTATGGCTACACCTTC
TRBD1	many	TRBV9	TRBJ2-7	CASSDDRGYEQYF	TGTGCCAGCAGCGACGACAGGGGCTACGAGCAGTACTTC
NA	many	TRBV30	TRBJ1-1	CAWSNGRYTEAFF	TGTGCCTGGAGCAACGGGAGGTACACTGAAGCTTTCTTT
TRBD1	many	TRBV19	TRBJ2-1	CASLGQGYNEQFF	TGTGCCAGTCTCGGACAGGGGTACAATGAGCAGTTCTTC
NA	many	TRBV9	TRBJ2-2	CASSVGGDTGELFF	TGTGCCAGCAGCGTAGGTGGGGACACCGGGGAGCTGTTTTTT
NA	NA	TRBV6-1	TRBJ2-3	CASSDTRGGRDTQYF	TGTGCCAGCAGTGATACCCGCGGGGGCAGGGATACGCAGTATTTT
NA	many	TRBV7-9	TRBJ1-1	CASSLGTPEAFF	TGTGCCAGCAGCTTAGGAACACCCGAAGCTTTCTTT
NA	many	TRBV9	TRBJ1-2	CASSVGPVTVYGYTF	TGTGCCAGCAGCGTAGGGCCAGTAACCGTCTATGGCTACACCTTC
NA	many	TRBV28	TRBJ2-7	CASSLSSGRHFYEQYF	TGTGCCAGCAGTTTATCGTCTGGTAGGCACTTCTACGAGCAGTACTTC
NA	many	TRBV30	TRBJ1-2	CALRDRLDHYGYTF	TGTGCCCTCCGTGATAGGTTGGATCACTATGGCTACACCTTC
NA	many	TRBV20-1	TRBJ2-3	CSARPGVPDTQYF	TGCAGTGCTAGACCGGGTGTCCCAGATACGCAGTATTTT
TRBD2	many	TRBV28	TRBJ2-3	CASSPSGRAGTDTQYF	TGTGCCAGCAGTCCTAGCGGGAGGGCGGGCACAGATACGCAGTATTTT
TRBD2	many	TRBV14	TRBJ2-3	CASSLRLAEWGDTQYF	TGTGCCAGCAGCCTTCGACTAGCGGAGTGGGGAGATACGCAGTATTTT
NA	many	TRBV28	TRBJ1-3	CASSSGYSGNTIYF	TGTGCCAGCAGTTCGGGATACTCTGGAAACACCATATATTTT
TRBD2	many	TRBV27	TRBJ2-1	CASSFLTSRNEQFF	TGTGCCAGCAGTTTCCTGACTAGCAGGAATGAGCAGTTCTTC
NA	many	TRBV11-3	TRBJ2-2	CASSLRQANTGELFF	TGTGCCAGCAGCCTAAGACAGGCGAACACCGGGGAGCTGTTTTTT
TRBD1	few	TRBV4-3	TRBJ2-7	CASSQELGQISYEQYF	TGCGCCAGCAGCCAAGAATTGGGACAGATTTCCTACGAGCAGTACTTC
NA	few	TRBV20-1	TRBJ2-2	CSASPGLDTGELFF	TGCAGTGCTAGCCCGGGGCTAGACACCGGGGAGCTGTTTTTT
NA	NA	TRBV19	TRBJ2-7	CASSISRGRTYEQYF	TGTGCCAGTAGTATATCCCGGGGGAGGACCTACGAGCAGTACTTC
NA	many	TRBV20-1	TRBJ2-7	CSGKRSLLSEQSYEQYF	TGCAGTGGGAAGAGGTCCCTGTTGTCTGAACAATCCTACGAGCAGTACTTC
NA	many	TRBV5-1	TRBJ1-1	CASKSLGRGTEAFF	TGCGCCAGCAAAAGTCTGGGTCGGGGCACTGAAGCTTTCTTT
TRBD2	many	TRBV29-1	TRBJ2-1	CSVGSGTSGSTEQFF	TGCAGCGTTGGGTCAGGGACTAGCGGGAGTACTGAGCAGTTCTTC
NA	few	TRBV10-3	TRBJ1-2	CAISEHGQGGYTF	TGTGCCATCAGTGAGCACGGCCAAGGGGGCTACACCTTC
NA	NA	TRBV13	TRBJ1-1	CASSLTRNGEAFF	TGTGCCAGCAGCTTAACTCGTAACGGTGAAGCTTTCTTT
NA	many	TRBV27	TRBJ2-5	CASSSGTTKETQYF	TGTGCCAGCAGCTCCGGGACAACAAAAGAGACCCAGTACTTC
NA	many	TRBV14	TRBJ2-1	CASSQDGAYNEQFF	TGTGCCAGCAGCCAAGATGGGGCATACAATGAGCAGTTCTTC
TRBD2	NA	TRBV6-2/TRBV6-3	TRBJ2-7	CASSWGRAGEQYF	TGTGCCAGCAGTTGGGGGAGGGCCGGCGAGCAGTACTTC
NA	many	TRBV28	TRBJ2-3	CASSLTLSDTQYF	TGTGCCAGCAGTTTGACATTATCAGATACGCAGTATTTT
TRBD1	many	TRBV2	TRBJ1-6	CASSGQGIASPLHF	TGTGCCAGCAGTGGACAGGGGATTGCATCACCCCTCCACTTT
TRBD1	NA	TRBV28	TRBJ1-1	CASSSWTGGTGFF	TGTGCCAGCAGTTCCTGGACAGGCGGCACGGGGTTCTTT
NA	many	TRBV2	TRBJ2-3	CASSVGVSTDTQYF	TGTGCCAGCAGTGTGGGGGTTAGCACAGATACGCAGTATTTT
TRBD2	many	TRBV20-1	TRBJ2-3	CSALAGSTDTQYF	TGCAGTGCCCTAGCGGGCTCCACAGATACGCAGTATTTT
TRBD1	many	TRBV27	TRBJ2-7	CASTTKDRVPPYEQYF	TGTGCCAGCACCACCAAGGACAGGGTTCCACCATACGAGCAGTACTTC
TRBD1	many	TRBV5-1	TRBJ2-2	CASSHRDRSLSNTGELFF	TGCGCCAGCAGCCACCGGGACAGGAGTCTCTCGAACACCGGGGAGCTGTTTTTT
TRBD2	many	TRBV10-3	TRBJ2-7	CAISESKRLAGGYEQYF	TGTGCCATCAGTGAGTCAAAAAGACTAGCGGGAGGCTACGAGCAGTACTTC
NA	many	TRBV28	TRBJ2-7	CASSQTGHIYEQYF	TGTGCCAGCTCGCAAACGGGGCACATCTACGAGCAGTACTTC
TRBD2	NA	TRBV29-1	TRBJ2-1	CSVWGTSGRYEQFF	TGCAGCGTTTGGGGGACTAGCGGGAGGTATGAGCAGTTCTTC
TRBD2	many	TRBV2	TRBJ2-7	CASRGGGAYEQYF	TGTGCCAGCCGGGGGGGCGGGGCCTACGAGCAGTACTTC
NA	many	TRBV6-2/TRBV6-3	TRBJ1-1	CASSYSAGRMNTEAFF	TGTGCCAGCAGTTACTCCGCGGGACGGATGAACACTGAAGCTTTCTTT